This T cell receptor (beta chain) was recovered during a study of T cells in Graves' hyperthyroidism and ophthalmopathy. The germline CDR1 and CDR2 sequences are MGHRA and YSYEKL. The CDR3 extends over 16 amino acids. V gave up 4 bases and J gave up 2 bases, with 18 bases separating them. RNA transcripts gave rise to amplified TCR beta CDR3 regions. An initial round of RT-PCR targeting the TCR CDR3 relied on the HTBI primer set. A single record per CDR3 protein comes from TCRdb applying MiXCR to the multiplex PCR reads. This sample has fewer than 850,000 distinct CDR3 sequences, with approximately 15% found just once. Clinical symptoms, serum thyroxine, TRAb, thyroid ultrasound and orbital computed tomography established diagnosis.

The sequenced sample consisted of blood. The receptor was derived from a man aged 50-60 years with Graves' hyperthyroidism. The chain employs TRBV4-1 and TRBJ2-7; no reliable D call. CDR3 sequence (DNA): TGCGCCAGCAGCCTTGAGCCTTCACGTGTCGCCTACGAGCAGTACTTC. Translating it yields CASSLEPSRVAYEQYF.